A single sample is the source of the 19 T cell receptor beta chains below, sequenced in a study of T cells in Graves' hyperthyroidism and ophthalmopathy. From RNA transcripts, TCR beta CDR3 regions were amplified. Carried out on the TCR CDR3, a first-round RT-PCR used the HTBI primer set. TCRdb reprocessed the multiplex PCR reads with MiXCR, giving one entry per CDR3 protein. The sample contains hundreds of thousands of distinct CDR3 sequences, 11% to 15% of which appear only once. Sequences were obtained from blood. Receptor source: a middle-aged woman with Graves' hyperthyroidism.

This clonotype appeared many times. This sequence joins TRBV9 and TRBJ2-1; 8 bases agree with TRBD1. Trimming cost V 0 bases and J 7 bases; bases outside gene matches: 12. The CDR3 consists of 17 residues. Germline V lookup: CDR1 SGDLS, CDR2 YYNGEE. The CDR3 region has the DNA TGTGCCAGCAGCGTAGCCCCCCAGGGGGCCTTAGGGAATGAGCAGTTCTTC. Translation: CASSVAPQGALGNEQFF.

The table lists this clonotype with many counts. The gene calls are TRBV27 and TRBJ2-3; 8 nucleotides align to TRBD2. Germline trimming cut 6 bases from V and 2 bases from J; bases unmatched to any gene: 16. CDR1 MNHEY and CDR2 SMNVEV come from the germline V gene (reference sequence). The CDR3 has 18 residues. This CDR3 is CASSMPGGLAGNTDTQYF. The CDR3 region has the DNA TGTGCCAGCAGCATGCCGGGGGGGTTAGCGGGCAACACAGATACGCAGTATTTT.

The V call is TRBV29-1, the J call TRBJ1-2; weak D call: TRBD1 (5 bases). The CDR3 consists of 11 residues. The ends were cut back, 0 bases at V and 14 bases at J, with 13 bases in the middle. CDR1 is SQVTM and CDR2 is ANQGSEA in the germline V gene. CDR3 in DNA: TGCAGCGTTGAAGATCGGGGGAAGTTTACCTTC. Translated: CSVEDRGKFTF.

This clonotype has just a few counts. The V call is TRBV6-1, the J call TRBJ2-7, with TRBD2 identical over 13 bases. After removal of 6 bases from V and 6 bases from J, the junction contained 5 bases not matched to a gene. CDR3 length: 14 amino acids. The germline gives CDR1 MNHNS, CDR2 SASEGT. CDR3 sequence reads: CASSGLAGDVEQYF. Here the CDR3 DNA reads TGTGCCAGCAGCGGACTAGCGGGAGATGTCGAGCAGTACTTC.

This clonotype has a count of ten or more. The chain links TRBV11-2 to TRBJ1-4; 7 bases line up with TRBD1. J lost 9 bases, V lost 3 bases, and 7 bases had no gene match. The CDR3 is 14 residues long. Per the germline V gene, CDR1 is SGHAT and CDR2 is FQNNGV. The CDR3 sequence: CASSFETGDQKLFF. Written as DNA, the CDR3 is TGTGCCAGCAGCTTCGAAACAGGGGATCAAAAACTGTTTTTT.

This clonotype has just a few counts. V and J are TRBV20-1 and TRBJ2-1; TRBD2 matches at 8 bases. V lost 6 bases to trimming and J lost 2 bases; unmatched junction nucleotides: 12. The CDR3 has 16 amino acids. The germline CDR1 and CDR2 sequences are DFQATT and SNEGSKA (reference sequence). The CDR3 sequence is CSARPFAAGAYNEQFF. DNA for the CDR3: TGCAGTGCCCGACCGTTCGCAGCGGGGGCCTACAATGAGCAGTTCTTC.

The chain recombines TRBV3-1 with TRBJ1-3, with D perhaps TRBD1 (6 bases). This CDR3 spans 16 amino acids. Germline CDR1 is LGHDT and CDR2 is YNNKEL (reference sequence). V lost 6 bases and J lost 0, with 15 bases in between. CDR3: CASSLGGSSSGNTIYF. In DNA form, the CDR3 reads TGTGCCAGCAGTCTCGGGGGCTCCAGCTCTGGAAACACCATATATTTT. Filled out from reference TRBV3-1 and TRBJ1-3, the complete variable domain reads DTAVSQTPKYLVTQMGNDKSIKCEQNLGHDTMYWYKQDSKKFLKIMFSYNNKELIINETVPNRFSPKSPDKAHLNLHINSLELGDSAVYFCASSLGGSSSGNTIYFGEGSWLTVV.

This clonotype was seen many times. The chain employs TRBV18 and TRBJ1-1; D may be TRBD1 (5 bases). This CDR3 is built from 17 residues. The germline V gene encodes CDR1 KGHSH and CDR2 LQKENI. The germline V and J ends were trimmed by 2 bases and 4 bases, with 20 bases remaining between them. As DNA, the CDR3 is TGTGCCAGCTCACCAGAAGGCCTAACGCAGGGCGGCACTGAAGCTTTCTTT. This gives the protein CASSPEGLTQGGTEAFF.

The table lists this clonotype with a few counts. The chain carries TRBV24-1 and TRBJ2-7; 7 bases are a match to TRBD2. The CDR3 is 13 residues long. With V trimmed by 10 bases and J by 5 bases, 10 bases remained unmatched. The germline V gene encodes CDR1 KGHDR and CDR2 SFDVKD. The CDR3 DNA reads TGTGCCACTCGCTCGGGGGGTACCGACGAGCAGTACTTC. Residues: CATRSGGTDEQYF.

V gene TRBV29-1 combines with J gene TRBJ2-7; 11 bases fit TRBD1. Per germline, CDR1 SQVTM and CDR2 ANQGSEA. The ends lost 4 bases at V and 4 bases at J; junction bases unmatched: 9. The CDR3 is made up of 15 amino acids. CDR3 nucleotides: TGCAGCGTTGTCGCCGGGACAGGGGGATTTTACGAGCAGTACTTC. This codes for CSVVAGTGGFYEQYF.

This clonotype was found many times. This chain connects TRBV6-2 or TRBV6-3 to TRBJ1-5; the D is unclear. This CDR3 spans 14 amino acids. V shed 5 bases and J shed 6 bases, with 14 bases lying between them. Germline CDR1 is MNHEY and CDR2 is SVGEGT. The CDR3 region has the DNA TGTGCCAGCAGTCCTGACCCCGGAGGTCAGCCCCAGCATTTT. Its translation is CASSPDPGGQPQHF.

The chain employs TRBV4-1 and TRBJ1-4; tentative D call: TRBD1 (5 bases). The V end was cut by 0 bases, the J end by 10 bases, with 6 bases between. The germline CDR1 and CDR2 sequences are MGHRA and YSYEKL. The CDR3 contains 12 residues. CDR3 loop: CASSQDRGKLFF. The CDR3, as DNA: TGCGCCAGCAGCCAAGATAGGGGAAAACTGTTTTTT.

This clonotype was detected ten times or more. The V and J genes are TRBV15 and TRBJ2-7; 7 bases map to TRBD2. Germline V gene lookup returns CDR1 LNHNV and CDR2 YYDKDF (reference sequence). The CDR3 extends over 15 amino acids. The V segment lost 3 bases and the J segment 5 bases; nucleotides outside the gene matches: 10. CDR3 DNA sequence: TGTGCCACCAGCAGGGGGACGGCGGGGGTTGACGAGCAGTACTTC. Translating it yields CATSRGTAGVDEQYF. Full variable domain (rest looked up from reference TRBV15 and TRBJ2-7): DAMVIQNPRYQVTQFGKPVTLSCSQTLNHNVMYWYQQKSSQAPKLLFHYYDKDFNNEADTPDNFQSRRPNTSFCFLDIRSPGLGDTAMYLCATSRGTAGVDEQYFGPGTRLTVT.

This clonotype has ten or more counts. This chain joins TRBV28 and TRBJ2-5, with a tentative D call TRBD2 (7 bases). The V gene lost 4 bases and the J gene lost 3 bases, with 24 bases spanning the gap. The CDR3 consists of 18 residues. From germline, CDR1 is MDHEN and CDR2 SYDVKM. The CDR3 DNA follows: TGTGCCAGCAGTTCATCAAGTAGGGACTGGGAGGGGGAAGAGACCCAGTACTTC. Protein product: CASSSSSRDWEGEETQYF.

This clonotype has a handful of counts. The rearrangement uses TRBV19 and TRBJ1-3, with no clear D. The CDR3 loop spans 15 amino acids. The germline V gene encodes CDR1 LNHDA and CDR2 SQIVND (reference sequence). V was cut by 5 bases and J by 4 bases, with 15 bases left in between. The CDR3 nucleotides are TGTGCCAGTAGTCGCGCGTTCGGGCAGGGAAACACCATATATTTT. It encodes CASSRAFGQGNTIYF.

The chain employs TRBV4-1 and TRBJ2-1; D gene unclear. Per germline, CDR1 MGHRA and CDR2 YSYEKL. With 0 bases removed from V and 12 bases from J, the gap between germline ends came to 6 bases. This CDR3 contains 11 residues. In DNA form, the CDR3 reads TGCGCCAGCAGCCAAGAGAGGTGGCAGTTCTTC. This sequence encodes CASSQERWQFF.

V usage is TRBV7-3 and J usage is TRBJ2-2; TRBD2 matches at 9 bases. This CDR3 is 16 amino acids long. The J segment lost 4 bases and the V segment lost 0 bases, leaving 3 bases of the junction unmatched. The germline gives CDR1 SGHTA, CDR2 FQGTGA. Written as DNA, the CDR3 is TGTGCCAGCAGCTTAACTTCTAGCGGGGCCACCGGGGAGCTGTTTTTT. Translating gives CASSLTSSGATGELFF.

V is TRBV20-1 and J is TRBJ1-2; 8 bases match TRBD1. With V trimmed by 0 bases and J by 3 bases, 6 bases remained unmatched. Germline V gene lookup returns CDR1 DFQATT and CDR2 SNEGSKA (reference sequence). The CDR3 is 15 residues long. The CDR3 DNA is TGCAGTGCTAGAGAGGGCGGACAGGGATACTATGGCTACACCTTC. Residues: CSAREGGQGYYGYTF.

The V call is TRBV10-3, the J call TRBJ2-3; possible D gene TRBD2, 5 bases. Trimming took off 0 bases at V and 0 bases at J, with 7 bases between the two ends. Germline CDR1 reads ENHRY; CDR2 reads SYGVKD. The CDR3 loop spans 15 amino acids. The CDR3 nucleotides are TGTGCCATCAGTGAGTCGAAGCGGAGCACAGATACGCAGTATTTT. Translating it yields CAISESKRSTDTQYF.